The entry below gives a single TCR beta chain sequence along with its context. Its antigen is unknown. CDR3 size: 16 residues. The germline gives CDR1 ENHRY, CDR2 SYGVKD. Between the trimmed V and J ends, which lost 3 bases and 0 bases, there was a span of 12 bases. The data derive from a study of siplizumab effects on memory and regulatory T cells. Broader study findings: Siplizumab produced a significant reduction in alloreactive sequences that were traceable to unstimulated CD4+ memory cells. Major contributors to the alloresponse seemed to be naive T cells, which also appeared more diverse than memory cells. Roughly 80-96% of proliferating CD4+ or CD8+ clones lacked a naive or memory phenotype that could be assigned.

The method was immunoSEQ multiplex PCR; TCRdb's version includes in-frame clones alone and lacks a portion of them. In the table there are over 100,000 clones, roughly 92% of which are singletons. The chain links TRBV10-3 to TRBJ1-5, with D possibly matching TRBD1 (5 bases). This TCR was recovered from a human donor in good health. Input material: CD4+ T cells sorted from blood. The CDR3 DNA reads as TGTGCCATCAGTGATCCTCTCGGACATAGCAATCAGCCCCAGCATTTT. Translating it yields CAISDPLGHSNQPQHF.